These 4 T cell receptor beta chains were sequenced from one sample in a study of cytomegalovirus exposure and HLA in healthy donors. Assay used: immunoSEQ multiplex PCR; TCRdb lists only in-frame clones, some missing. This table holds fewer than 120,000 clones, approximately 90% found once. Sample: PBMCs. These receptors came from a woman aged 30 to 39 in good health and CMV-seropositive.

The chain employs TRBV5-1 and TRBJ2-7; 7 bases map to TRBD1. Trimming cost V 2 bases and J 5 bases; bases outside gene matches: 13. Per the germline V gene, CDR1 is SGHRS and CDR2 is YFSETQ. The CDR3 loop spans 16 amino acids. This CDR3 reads CASSFLEGTEMDEQYF. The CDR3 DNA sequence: TGCGCCAGCAGCTTCCTAGAGGGGACAGAGATGGACGAGCAGTACTTC.

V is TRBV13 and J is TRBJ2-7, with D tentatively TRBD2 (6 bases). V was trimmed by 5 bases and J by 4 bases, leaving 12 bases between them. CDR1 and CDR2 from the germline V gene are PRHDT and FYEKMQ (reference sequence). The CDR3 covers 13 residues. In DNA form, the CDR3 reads TGTGCCAGCAGCCTCTTTGGGGGGTACGAGCAGTACTTC. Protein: CASSLFGGYEQYF.

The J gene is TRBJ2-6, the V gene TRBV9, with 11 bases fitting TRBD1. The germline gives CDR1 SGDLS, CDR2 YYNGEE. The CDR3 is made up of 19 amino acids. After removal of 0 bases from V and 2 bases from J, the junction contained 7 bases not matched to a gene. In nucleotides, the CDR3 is TGTGCCAGCAGCGTAGGGGCCGGGACAGGGGGAACTGGGGCCAACGTCCTGACTTTC. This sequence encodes CASSVGAGTGGTGANVLTF.

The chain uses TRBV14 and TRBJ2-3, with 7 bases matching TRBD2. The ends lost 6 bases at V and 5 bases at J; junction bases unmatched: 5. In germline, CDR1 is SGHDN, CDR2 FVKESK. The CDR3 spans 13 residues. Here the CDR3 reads CASSLTGGDTQYF. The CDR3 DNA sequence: TGTGCCAGCAGTCTGACGGGAGGAGATACGCAGTATTTT.